The 32 T cell receptor beta chains below all came from one sample that was sequenced in a study of regulatory T cells in long-lasting Graves disease. Noted time point: persistent/refractory GD, antithyroid drugs over 5 years with positive TRAb. Researchers made the TCR library from RNA that was extracted from PBMCs. Assembly of TCR beta libraries relied on iRepertoire HTBI primers together with Arm-PCR of CDR3 regions. TCRdb re-called the multiplex PCR reads through MiXCR, storing one row per CDR3 protein. This table has almost 350,000 distinct CDR3 sequences, around a fifth appearing once. Sequenced material: peripheral blood mononuclear cells (PBMCs), taken when the disease was refractory, from a patient treated with antithyroid drugs. These receptors came from a female donor with Graves disease.

Turning to this clonotype: A read error may be the cause here, since a much bigger clone is one base away. Here the CDR3 omits its conserved ending phenylalanine or tryptophan, so a read error is the likely source. The chain recombines TRBV5-1 with TRBJ1-1; the D gene is possibly TRBD1 (6 bases). CDR1 is SGHRS, CDR2 YFSETQ, per germline. The V gene lost 0 bases and the J gene lost 6 bases, with 21 bases spanning the gap. The CDR3 loop spans 17 amino acids. CDR3 nucleotides: TGCGCCAGCAGCTTGGGACGGACGACAGGCCGAACCGCTGAAGCTTTCTCT. The encoded protein is CASSLGRTTGRTAEAFS.

The rearrangement uses TRBV2 and TRBJ2-3, with 8 nucleotides matching TRBD1. Germline CDR1 is SNHLY and CDR2 is FYNNEI. There are 14 residues in the CDR3. Trimming took 6 bases from V and 3 from J; bases not matched to a gene: 5. In DNA form, the CDR3 reads TGTGCCAGCAGCGCCGGACAGGGAACAGATACGCAGTATTTT. This sequence encodes CASSAGQGTDTQYF.

The sample holds a few counts of this clonotype. The V call is TRBV4-1, the J call TRBJ1-1; TRBD1 agrees at 7 bases. From germline, CDR1 is MGHRA and CDR2 YSYEKL. CDR3 length: 15 residues. V dropped 1 base and J dropped 1; count of bases not matched to a gene: 3. The CDR3, as DNA: TGCGCCAGCAGCCAAGGGGACAGAACGAACACTGAAGCTTTCTTT. This codes for CASSQGDRTNTEAFF.

This clonotype was seen only a few times. The chain has TRBV6-5 and TRBJ2-2; unclear D gene. Between the trimmed V and J ends, which lost 1 base and 5 bases, there was a span of 5 bases. The CDR3 has 13 residues. The V gene's germline CDR1 is MNHEY and CDR2 SVGAGI. This CDR3 reads CASSYYTTGELFF. The CDR3 DNA sequence: TGTGCCAGCAGTTACTACACTACCGGGGAGCTGTTTTTT.

This clonotype was seen ten or more times. The chain has TRBV2 and TRBJ2-7; a possible D gene is TRBD1 (6 bases). Per germline, CDR1 SNHLY and CDR2 FYNNEI. This CDR3 spans 15 amino acids. Trimming pared 1 base from V and 2 bases from J, leaving 12 bases between. CDR3 residues: CASSEVNRATYEQYF. CDR3 nucleotide sequence: TGTGCCAGCAGTGAAGTTAACAGGGCCACCTACGAGCAGTACTTC. The full variable domain, its missing parts supplied by reference TRBV2 and TRBJ2-7, is EPEVTQTPSHQVTQMGQEVILRCVPISNHLYFYWYRQILGQKVEFLVSFYNNEISEKSEIFDDQFSVERPDGSNFTLKIRSTKLEDSAMYFCASSEVNRATYEQYFGPGTRLTVT.

This clonotype was counted between two and nine times. The chain carries TRBV29-1 and TRBJ2-7, with a weak D call TRBD1 (6 bases). Germline V lookup: CDR1 SQVTM, CDR2 ANQGSEA. Deletions cut 2 bases from V and 2 bases from J, with 10 bases between. This CDR3 spans 13 amino acids. CDR3 nucleotide sequence: TGCAGCGTTGAATTCCAGGGGCCCTACGAGCAGTACTTC. This codes for CSVEFQGPYEQYF.

As to this clonotype: A much larger clone sits a single nucleotide away, making a read error possible. Here the CDR3 omits its conserved ending phenylalanine or tryptophan, so a read error is the likely source. This chain joins TRBV7-2 and TRBJ1-2; the match to TRBD1 covers 10 bases. The CDR3 runs 16 residues. CDR1 is SGHTA, CDR2 FQGNSA, per germline. Trimming at V came to 5 bases and at J to 7 bases, leaving 13 bases not matched to a gene. For the CDR3, the DNA is TGTGCCAGCAGCCAAGCCGCGACAGGGGGCAACGGTGGCTACACCTAC. Its protein is CASSQAATGGNGGYTY.

The rearrangement links TRBV29-1 to TRBJ1-5, with a weak D call TRBD1 (6 bases). Trimming cost V 6 bases and J 5 bases, with 14 bases left between them. Germline loops: CDR1 SQVTM, CDR2 ANQGSEA. The length of the CDR3 is 13 residues. The CDR3: CSVKRGGDQPQHF. As DNA, the CDR3 is TGCAGCGTAAAGAGGGGGGGCGATCAGCCCCAGCATTTT.

The V call is TRBV20-1, the J call TRBJ1-2; D perhaps matches TRBD1 (6 bases). CDR3 length: 11 amino acids. Germline loops: CDR1 DFQATT, CDR2 SNEGSKA (reference sequence). V was clipped by 5 bases and J by 6 bases, with 10 bases between them. CDR3 DNA sequence: TGCAGTGCTCCGGGGGCAAATGGCTACACCTTC. It codes for CSAPGANGYTF.

V gene TRBV9 combines with J gene TRBJ2-7; D may be TRBD1 (6 bases). Germline-derived CDR1 and CDR2 are SGDLS and YYNGEE. The CDR3 sequence is 13 residues long. Trimming stripped 3 bases from V and 1 base from J, with 8 bases between. DNA of the CDR3: TGTGCCAGCAGCGCAGGGGATTCCTACGAGCAGTACTTC. Residues: CASSAGDSYEQYF.

A remark on this clonotype: A read error may be the cause here, since a much bigger clone is one base away. The gene calls are TRBV24-1 and TRBJ1-2, with D possibly matching TRBD1 (5 bases). The CDR3 is made up of 14 amino acids. Germline assignment: CDR1 KGHDR and CDR2 SFDVKD. The CDR3 nucleotides read TGTGCCACCAGTGATCCCATGGGGGGGGATGGCTGCACCTTC. Its translation: CATSDPMGGDGCTF.

This clonotype was seen many times. The J gene is TRBJ1-1, the V gene TRBV6-1, with D possibly TRBD1 on 5 matching bases. CDR1 is MNHNS, CDR2 SASEGT, per germline. There are 14 residues in the CDR3. The V gene lost 7 bases and the J gene lost 2 bases, with 14 bases spanning the gap. CDR3 loop: CASNMPQGNTEAFF. The DNA for the CDR3 is TGTGCCAGCAACATGCCTCAGGGAAACACTGAAGCTTTCTTT.

This clonotype was picked up many times. The chain is built from TRBV5-8 and TRBJ1-6; the D is unclear. The CDR3 is made up of 14 amino acids. From germline, CDR1 is SGHTS and CDR2 YDEGEE. Trimming took off 3 bases at V and 7 bases at J, with 11 bases between the two ends. The CDR3 loop is CASSWQVGNSPLHF. The CDR3 bases are TGTGCCAGCAGCTGGCAGGTTGGCAATTCACCCCTCCACTTT.

In this sample, this clonotype turned up many times. The chain links TRBV28 to TRBJ1-5; D possibly corresponds to TRBD1 (5 bases). Germline lookup yields CDR1 MDHEN and CDR2 SYDVKM. This CDR3 spans 14 amino acids. With 6 bases removed from V and 7 bases from J, the gap between germline ends came to 16 bases. The CDR3 region has the DNA TGTGCCAGCAGACCCCGGAAGAACAGGCAGCCCCAGCATTTT. Protein: CASRPRKNRQPQHF.

Many counts were recorded for this clonotype. The V call is TRBV2, the J call TRBJ1-4; 8 nucleotides match TRBD1. V shed 7 bases, J shed 3 bases, and the junction held 4 bases outside the gene matches. Germline CDR1 and CDR2: SNHLY and FYNNEI. CDR3 length: 14 residues. CDR3 nucleotide sequence: TGTGCCAGCAAGCAGGGGGCAGCTAATGAAAAACTGTTTTTT. It translates to CASKQGAANEKLFF.

This clonotype has ten or more counts. The CDR3 DNA follows: TGTGCCAGCAGCGTGGGACTAGCGGGGGGGCCGGGGGAGACCCAGTACTTC. Residues: CASSVGLAGGPGETQYF. The V call is TRBV9, the J call TRBJ2-5; the match to TRBD2 covers 16 bases. CDR1 and CDR2 (germline): SGDLS, YYNGEE. The CDR3 is 17 residues long. The V gene end was trimmed by 2 bases and the J gene end by 5 bases; junction bases not matched to a gene: 6. The complete variable domain, with remaining parts taken from reference TRBV9 and TRBJ2-5, reads DSGVTQTPKHLITATGQRVTLRCSPRSGDLSVYWYQQSLDQGLQFLIQYYNGEERAKGNILERFSAQQFPDLHSELNLSSLELGDSALYFCASSVGLAGGPGETQYFGPGTRLLVL.

The chain recombines TRBV5-5 with TRBJ2-7; TRBD2 agrees at 8 bases. The V and J ends lost 1 base and 2 bases, in that order; junction bases with no gene match: 2. CDR1 is SGHKS, CDR2 YYEKEE, per germline (reference sequence). This CDR3 spans 14 amino acids. CDR3 sequence reads: CASSLSGSTYEQYF. CDR3 nucleotide sequence: TGTGCCAGCAGCTTGAGCGGGAGTACCTACGAGCAGTACTTC. The complete variable domain, with remaining parts taken from reference TRBV5-5 and TRBJ2-7, reads DAGVTQSPTHLIKTRGQQVTLRCSPISGHKSVSWYQQVLGQGPQFIFQYYEKEERGRGNFPDRFSARQFPNYSSELNVNALLLGDSALYLCASSLSGSTYEQYFGPGTRLTVT.

The V call is TRBV19, the J call TRBJ2-7; the match to TRBD1 covers 9 bases. The V and J ends lost 4 bases and 3 bases, in that order; junction bases with no gene match: 4. This CDR3 is 14 amino acids long. CDR1 and CDR2 (germline): LNHDA, SQIVND (reference sequence). The CDR3 region has the DNA TGTGCCAGTAGTAAAGGGACAGGGTACTACGAGCAGTACTTC. Translating gives CASSKGTGYYEQYF.

Note on this clonotype: No DNA is shown, since the ends of the CDR3 on it are uncertain; the CDR3 is the one TCRdb lists. CDR3 loop: CASSTSMGPANEQFF. V gene TRBV6-1 combines with J gene TRBJ2-1; the D call of TRBD1 is as the table states it, not checked on the DNA. Germline-derived CDR1 and CDR2 are MNHNS and SASEGT. 15 amino acids form the CDR3, both terminal residues included.

The V and J genes are TRBV6-2 or TRBV6-3 and TRBJ1-2; unclear D gene. Germline CDR1 is MNHEY and CDR2 is SVGEGT. The CDR3 spans 13 residues. Between the trimmed V and J ends, which lost 8 bases and 8 bases, there was a span of 18 bases. Written as DNA, the CDR3 is TGTGCCAGCCGTTCAAAAAGGGCACGGGGCTACACCTTC. The encoded protein is CASRSKRARGYTF.

This clonotype appeared a few times. The rearrangement joins TRBV29-1 to TRBJ2-7; possibly TRBD2 for D (5 bases). The ends were cut back, 7 bases at V and 0 bases at J, with 13 bases in the middle. The germline V gene has CDR1 SQVTM and CDR2 ANQGSEA. The CDR3 consists of 13 residues. For the CDR3, the DNA is TGCAGCGCCGTGGGCGGGCACTCCTACGAGCAGTACTTC. Encoded protein: CSAVGGHSYEQYF.

This clonotype was picked up many times. The V gene is TRBV15, the J gene TRBJ1-4; tentatively, D is TRBD1 (5 bases). Trimming took off 3 bases at V and 1 base at J, with 12 bases between the two ends. The germline V gene encodes CDR1 LNHNV and CDR2 YYDKDF (reference sequence). CDR3 length: 16 amino acids. The CDR3 DNA is TGTGCCACCAGCAGGAGGGGTCGTGGAACTAATGAAAAACTGTTTTTT. Residues: CATSRRGRGTNEKLFF.

In regard to this clonotype: Since a much larger clone is just one base distant, this may be a read error. The J gene is TRBJ1-1, the V gene TRBV6-2 or TRBV6-3; D gene uncertain. Germline lookup yields CDR1 MNHEY and CDR2 SVGEGT. The V and J ends lost 2 bases and 6 bases respectively, with 10 bases between them. This CDR3 contains 13 residues. This CDR3 is CASSYAPLSEAFF. CDR3 in DNA: TGTGCCAGCAGTTACGCTCCTCTCTCTGAAGCTTTCTTT.

The rearrangement joins TRBV25-1 to TRBJ1-4; tentative D call: TRBD1 (5 bases). Germline lookup yields CDR1 MGHDK and CDR2 SYGVNS. The V end was cut by 3 bases, the J end by 3 bases, with 8 bases between. The CDR3 is 14 amino acids. This chain's CDR3 is CASSESGPNEKLFF. CDR3 in DNA: TGTGCCAGCAGTGAGTCGGGACCTAATGAAAAACTGTTTTTT.

The chain recombines TRBV12-3 or TRBV12-4 with TRBJ2-1, with 8 bases lining up with TRBD1. The CDR3 runs to 15 residues. The V and J ends lost 4 bases and 5 bases, in that order; junction bases with no gene match: 7. CDR3 in DNA: TGTGCCAGCAGTTCCAGGGGGCGGGGAGACAATGAGCAGTTCTTC. It yields the protein CASSSRGRGDNEQFF.

The chain recombines TRBV5-1 with TRBJ2-2; 7 positions agree with TRBD2. The CDR3 has 15 amino acids. Trimming took 4 bases from V and 2 from J; bases not matched to a gene: 5. The germline V gene has CDR1 SGHRS and CDR2 YFSETQ. This CDR3 reads CASSPSSGNTGELFF. The CDR3 bases are TGCGCCAGCAGCCCCTCTAGCGGTAACACCGGGGAGCTGTTTTTT.

This clonotype was detected once. A far larger clone lies a single base away; this is likely a read error. The chain couples TRBV12-3 or TRBV12-4 to TRBJ2-2; 8 bases are a match to TRBD1. The CDR3 contains 13 residues. The CDR3 DNA sequence: TGTGTCAGCAGAACAGGGGGCACCGGGGAGCTGTTTTTT. As protein: CVSRTGGTGELFF.

In this sample, this clonotype turned up many times. The chain recombines TRBV30 with TRBJ1-1; D is undetermined. Trimming cost V 0 bases and J 6 bases, with 8 bases left between them. CDR1 and CDR2 from the germline V gene are GTSNPN and SVGIG (reference sequence). The CDR3 spans 12 residues. This CDR3 reads CAWSVSRPEAFF. DNA for the CDR3: TGTGCCTGGAGTGTAAGTAGGCCTGAAGCTTTCTTT. The whole variable domain, filled in from reference TRBV30 and TRBJ1-1, reads SQTIHQWPATLVQPVGSPLSLECTVEGTSNPNLYWYRQAAGRGLQLLFYSVGIGQISSEVPQNLSASRPQDRQFILSSKKLLLSDSGFYLCAWSVSRPEAFFGQGTRLTVV.

This clonotype came up many times. The V gene is TRBV2, the J gene TRBJ1-6; D is unclear. This CDR3 is built from 17 residues. V dropped 7 bases and J dropped 0 bases, with 16 bases sitting between them. Germline CDR1 reads SNHLY; CDR2 reads FYNNEI. The CDR3 coding sequence is TGTGCCAGCAACGGCCTTCTAGGACCCTCCTATAATTCACCCCTCCACTTT. This encodes CASNGLLGPSYNSPLHF. Supplemented by reference TRBV2 and TRBJ1-6, the full variable domain reads EPEVTQTPSHQVTQMGQEVILRCVPISNHLYFYWYRQILGQKVEFLVSFYNNEISEKSEIFDDQFSVERPDGSNFTLKIRSTKLEDSAMYFCASNGLLGPSYNSPLHFGNGTRLTVT.

The table lists this clonotype with many counts. The chain employs TRBV12-3 or TRBV12-4 and TRBJ2-4; D possibly corresponds to TRBD2 (5 bases). V was cut by 3 bases and J by 1 base, with 7 bases left in between. The CDR3 covers 14 residues. The CDR3 loop reads CASSFWEAKNIQYF. CDR3 nucleotide sequence: TGTGCCAGCAGTTTCTGGGAGGCCAAAAACATTCAGTACTTC.

Of note for this clonotype: Possible read error: a much larger clone is one base away. The J gene is TRBJ2-2, the V gene TRBV7-2; 8 nucleotides align to TRBD2. Germline loops: CDR1 SGHTA, CDR2 FQGNSA. The CDR3 totals 15 residues. In nucleotides, the CDR3 is TGTGCCAACAGCTTAGGTTCTAGCGGGACCGGGGAGCTGTTTTTT. It specifies CANSLGSSGTGELFF.

This clonotype was found many times. CDR3 nucleotides: TGCGCCAGCAGCTTGACTAGCGGGAGGCACGAGCAGTACTTC. Encoded protein: CASSLTSGRHEQYF. The J gene is TRBJ2-7, the V gene TRBV5-1; 12 nucleotides match TRBD2. Germline V lookup: CDR1 SGHRS, CDR2 YFSETQ. After removal of 1 base from V and 5 bases from J, the junction contained 1 base not matched to a gene. This CDR3 has 14 residues. The full variable domain, completed using reference TRBV5-1 and TRBJ2-7, is KAGVTQTPRYLIKTRGQQVTLSCSPISGHRSVSWYQQTPGQGLQFLFEYFSETQRNKGNFPGRFSGRQFSNSRSEMNVSTLELGDSALYLCASSLTSGRHEQYFGPGTRLTVT.